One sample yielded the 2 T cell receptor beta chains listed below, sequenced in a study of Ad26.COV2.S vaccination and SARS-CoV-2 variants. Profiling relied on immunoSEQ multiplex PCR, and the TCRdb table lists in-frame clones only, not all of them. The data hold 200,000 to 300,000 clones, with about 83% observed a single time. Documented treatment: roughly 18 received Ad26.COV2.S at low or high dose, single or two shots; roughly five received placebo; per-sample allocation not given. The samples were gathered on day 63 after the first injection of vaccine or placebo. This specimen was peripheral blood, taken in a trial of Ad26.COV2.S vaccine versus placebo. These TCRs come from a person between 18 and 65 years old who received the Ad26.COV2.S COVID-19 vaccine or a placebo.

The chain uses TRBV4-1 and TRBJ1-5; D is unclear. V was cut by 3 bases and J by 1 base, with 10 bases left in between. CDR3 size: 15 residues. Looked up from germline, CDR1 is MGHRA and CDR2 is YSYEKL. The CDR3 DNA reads TGCGCCAGCAGCCAGGGCGTGTGGAGCAATCAGCCCCAGCATTTT. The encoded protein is CASSQGVWSNQPQHF.

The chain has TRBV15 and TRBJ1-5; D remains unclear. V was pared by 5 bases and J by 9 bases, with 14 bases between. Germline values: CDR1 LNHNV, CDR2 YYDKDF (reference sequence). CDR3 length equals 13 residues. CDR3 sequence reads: CATSSQERGPQHF. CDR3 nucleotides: TGTGCCACCAGCTCTCAGGAGAGAGGGCCCCAGCATTTT.